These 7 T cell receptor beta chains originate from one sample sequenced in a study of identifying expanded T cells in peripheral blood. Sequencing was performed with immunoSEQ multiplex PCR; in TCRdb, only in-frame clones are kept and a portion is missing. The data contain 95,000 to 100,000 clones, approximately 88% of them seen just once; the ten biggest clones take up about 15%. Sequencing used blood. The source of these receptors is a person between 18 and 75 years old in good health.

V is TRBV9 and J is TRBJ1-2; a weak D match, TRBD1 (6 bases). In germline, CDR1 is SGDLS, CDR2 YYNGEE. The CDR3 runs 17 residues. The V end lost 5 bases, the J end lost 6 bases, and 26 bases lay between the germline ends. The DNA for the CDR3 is TGTGCCAGCAGTGCTTCCCCGGGGGGGCCAGAAGGGAATGGCTACACCTTC. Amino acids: CASSASPGGPEGNGYTF.

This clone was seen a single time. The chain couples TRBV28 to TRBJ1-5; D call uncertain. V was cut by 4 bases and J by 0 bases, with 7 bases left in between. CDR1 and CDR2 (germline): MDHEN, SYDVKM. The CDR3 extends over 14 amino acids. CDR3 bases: TGTGCCAGCAGTTCGGAATATAGCAATCAGCCCCAGCATTTT. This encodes CASSSEYSNQPQHF.

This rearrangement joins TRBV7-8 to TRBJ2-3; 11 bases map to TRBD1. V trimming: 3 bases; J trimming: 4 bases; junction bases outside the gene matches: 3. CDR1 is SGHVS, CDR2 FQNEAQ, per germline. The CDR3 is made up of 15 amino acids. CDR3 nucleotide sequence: TGTGCCAGCAGCTTGAGGGGACAGGGGGCAGATACGCAGTATTTT. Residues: CASSLRGQGADTQYF. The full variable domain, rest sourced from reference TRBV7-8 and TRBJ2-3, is GAGVSQSPRYKVAKRGQDVALRCDPISGHVSLFWYQQALGQGPEFLTYFQNEAQLDKSGLPSDRFFAERPEGSVSTLKIQRTQQEDSAVYLCASSLRGQGADTQYFGPGTRLTVL.

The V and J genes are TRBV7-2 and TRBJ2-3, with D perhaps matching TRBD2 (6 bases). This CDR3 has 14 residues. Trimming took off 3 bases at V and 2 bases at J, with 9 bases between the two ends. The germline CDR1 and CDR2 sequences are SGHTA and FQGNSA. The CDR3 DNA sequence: TGTGCCAGCAGCTTCGGGGGTTACACAGATACGCAGTATTTT. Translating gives CASSFGGYTDTQYF.

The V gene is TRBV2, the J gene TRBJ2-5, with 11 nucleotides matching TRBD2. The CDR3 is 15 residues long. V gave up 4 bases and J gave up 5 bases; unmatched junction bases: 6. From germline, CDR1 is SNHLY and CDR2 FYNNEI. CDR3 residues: CASSGLAGKSETQYF. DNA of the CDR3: TGTGCCAGCAGTGGACTAGCGGGGAAGTCGGAGACCCAGTACTTC.

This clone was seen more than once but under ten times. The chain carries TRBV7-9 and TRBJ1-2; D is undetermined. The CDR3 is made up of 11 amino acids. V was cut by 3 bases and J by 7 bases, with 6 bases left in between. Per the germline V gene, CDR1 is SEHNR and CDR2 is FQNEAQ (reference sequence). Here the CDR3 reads CASSLSFGYTF. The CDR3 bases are TGTGCCAGCAGCTTGAGCTTTGGCTACACCTTC.

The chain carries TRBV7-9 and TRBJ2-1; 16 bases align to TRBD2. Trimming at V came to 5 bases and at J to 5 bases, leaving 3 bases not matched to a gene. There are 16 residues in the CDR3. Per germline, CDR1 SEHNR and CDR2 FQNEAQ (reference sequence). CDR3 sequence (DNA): TGTGCCAGCAGCGCCGGGACTAGCGGGGGGGACAATGAGCAGTTCTTC. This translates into CASSAGTSGGDNEQFF. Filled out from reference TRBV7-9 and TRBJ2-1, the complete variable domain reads DTGVSQNPRHKITKRGQNVTFRCDPISEHNRLYWYRQTLGQGPEFLTYFQNEAQLEKSRLLSDRFSAERPKGSFSTLEIQRTEQGDSAMYLCASSAGTSGGDNEQFFGPGTRLTVL.